The 21 T cell receptor beta chains below come from one sample, sequenced in a study of T cell responses to AZD1222 COVID-19 vaccine. Only in-frame clones appear in the TCRdb table, and some are missing; sequencing was by immunoSEQ multiplex PCR. This table holds 97,000 or so clones, roughly 92% found once. The specimen comprised peripheral blood, sampled 28 days after the second AZD1222 dose. Source of these receptors: an adult who received the AZD1222 COVID-19 vaccine.

This clone was observed a single time. This chain links TRBV29-1 with TRBJ2-3, with D hard to call. Trimming took off 7 bases at V and 8 bases at J, with 19 bases between the two ends. This CDR3 is 13 amino acids long. Germline-derived CDR1 and CDR2 are SQVTM and ANQGSEA. CDR3 sequence: CSATQTAPATQYF. The CDR3 DNA sequence: TGCAGCGCTACCCAGACGGCGCCTGCTACGCAGTATTTT.

The chain couples TRBV21-1 to TRBJ1-4. TRBV21-1 has pseudogene status. There are 16 residues in the CDR3. CDR3 nucleotide sequence: TGTGCCAGCAGCAAAACCACTCCAACAACTAATGAAAAACTGTTTTTT. This sequence encodes CASSKTTPTTNEKLFF.

The chain joins TRBV10-3 to TRBJ1-2, with a tentative D call TRBD1 (6 bases). The germline V gene encodes CDR1 ENHRY and CDR2 SYGVKD. This CDR3 has 17 amino acids. Trimming shortened V by 0 bases and J by 4 bases, and 18 bases separated the two germline ends. The CDR3 region is CAISESVTGALGYGYTF. The CDR3 region has the DNA TGTGCCATCAGTGAGTCCGTGACAGGAGCCTTGGGCTATGGCTACACCTTC.

V and J are TRBV3-1 (or the pseudogene TRBV3-2) and TRBJ2-5; D is unresolved. The CDR3 extends over 15 amino acids. The V end lost 1 base, the J end lost 0 bases, and 9 bases lay between the germline ends. Per germline, CDR1 LGHDT and CDR2 YNNKEL (reference sequence). CDR3 DNA: TGTGCCAGCAGCCAAGGGCCTCAGCACCAAGAGACCCAGTACTTC. This codes for CASSQGPQHQETQYF.

V is TRBV19 and J is TRBJ2-2, with a tentative D call TRBD1 (6 bases). Deletions cut 6 bases from V and 5 bases from J, with 10 bases between. This CDR3 comprises 13 residues. Germline lookup yields CDR1 LNHDA and CDR2 SQIVND (reference sequence). The CDR3 here is CASSKQGTGELFF. The CDR3 region has the DNA TGTGCCAGTAGCAAACAGGGTACCGGGGAGCTGTTTTTT.

The rearrangement links TRBV29-1 to TRBJ1-1; TRBD1 agrees at 9 bases. The CDR3 is 18 residues long. Germline CDR1 SQVTM, CDR2 ANQGSEA. V lost 6 bases to trimming and J lost 3 bases; unmatched junction nucleotides: 20. The chain's CDR3 is CSVTGQGRWGRSHTEAFF. CDR3 DNA: TGCAGCGTGACGGGACAGGGTCGGTGGGGCCGGTCCCACACTGAAGCTTTCTTT.

The chain uses TRBV7-2 and TRBJ2-1, with TRBD2 identical over 11 bases. V dropped 4 bases and J dropped 5; count of bases not matched to a gene: 7. Per the germline V gene, CDR1 is SGHTA and CDR2 is FQGNSA. The CDR3 totals 16 residues. The CDR3 sequence is CASSSLVAGGNNEQFF. The CDR3, as DNA: TGTGCCAGCAGCTCGCTAGTAGCGGGAGGGAACAATGAGCAGTTCTTC.

The J gene is TRBJ2-4, the V gene TRBV5-1; 8 nucleotides agree with TRBD1. The germline CDR1 and CDR2 sequences are SGHRS and YFSETQ. The CDR3 spans 14 residues. Losses at the gene ends were 3 bases for V and 7 bases for J; bases not matched to a gene: 6. The CDR3 nucleotides read TGCGCCAGCAGCTCCCAGGACAGGGTTAACATTCAGTACTTC. Translation gives CASSSQDRVNIQYF. Using reference TRBV5-1 and TRBJ2-4 for the parts outside the CDR3, the full variable domain is KAGVTQTPRYLIKTRGQQVTLSCSPISGHRSVSWYQQTPGQGLQFLFEYFSETQRNKGNFPGRFSGRQFSNSRSEMNVSTLELGDSALYLCASSSQDRVNIQYFGAGTRLSVL.

The chain recombines TRBV27 with TRBJ2-3; 16 positions match TRBD2. The CDR3 extends over 18 amino acids. Germline values: CDR1 MNHEY, CDR2 SMNVEV (reference sequence). Trimming took 2 bases from V and 6 from J; bases not matched to a gene: 8. Here the CDR3 reads CASSLSGTSGRGADTQYF. In DNA form, the CDR3 reads TGTGCCAGCAGTTTAAGCGGGACTAGCGGGAGGGGGGCGGATACGCAGTATTTT.

The table lists this clone with a few counts. This chain joins TRBV6-1 and TRBJ2-5; no firm D call. Per the germline V gene, CDR1 is MNHNS and CDR2 is SASEGT. Trimming left V 3 bases short and J 7 bases short, with 6 bases between. The CDR3 is 11 residues long. This CDR3 is CASSDGLTQYF. The CDR3 DNA reads TGTGCCAGCAGTGACGGCCTGACCCAGTACTTC.

The chain joins TRBV15 to TRBJ2-1; D is possibly TRBD2 (5 bases). The V end was cut by 0 bases, the J end by 2 bases, with 8 bases between. Looked up from germline, CDR1 is LNHNV and CDR2 is YYDKDF (reference sequence). This CDR3 spans 15 amino acids. CDR3 sequence reads: CATSRERVPYNEQFF. CDR3 nucleotides: TGTGCCACCAGCAGAGAGAGGGTTCCCTACAATGAGCAGTTCTTC. Supplemented by reference TRBV15 and TRBJ2-1, the full variable domain reads DAMVIQNPRYQVTQFGKPVTLSCSQTLNHNVMYWYQQKSSQAPKLLFHYYDKDFNNEADTPDNFQSRRPNTSFCFLDIRSPGLGDTAMYLCATSRERVPYNEQFFGPGTRLTVL.

The chain has TRBV5-1 and TRBJ2-1; D is uncertain. There are 13 residues in the CDR3. Per the germline V gene, CDR1 is SGHRS and CDR2 is YFSETQ. The V gene lost 0 bases and the J gene lost 7 bases, with 8 bases spanning the gap. CDR3 nucleotide sequence: TGCGCCAGCAGCTTGGTTGGTCGGAATGAGCAGTTCTTC. It is translated as CASSLVGRNEQFF.

The V call is TRBV18, the J call TRBJ2-7; 12 positions agree with TRBD1. The CDR3 runs 16 residues. Germline V gene lookup returns CDR1 KGHSH and CDR2 LQKENI. V trimming: 3 bases; J trimming: 5 bases; junction bases outside the gene matches: 8. CDR3: CASSPLPGTGGHEQYF. Written as DNA, the CDR3 is TGTGCCAGCTCACCCCTCCCCGGGACAGGGGGCCACGAGCAGTACTTC. Variable domain in full (rest from reference TRBV18 and TRBJ2-7): NAGVMQNPRHLVRRRGQEARLRCSPMKGHSHVYWYRQLPEEGLKFMVYLQKENIIDESGMPKERFSAEFPKEGPSILRIQQVVRGDSAAYFCASSPLPGTGGHEQYFGPGTRLTVT.

The chain joins TRBV10-1 to TRBJ2-7; no clear D. V gave up 7 bases and J gave up 7 bases, with 20 bases separating them. Germline V CDR1 and CDR2: WNHNN, SYGVQD (reference sequence). The CDR3 has 14 residues. The CDR3 region has the DNA TGCGCCAGCAAAAAAGACTCAACCGCCGGGGAGCAGTACTTC. Amino acid sequence: CASKKDSTAGEQYF.

This chain joins TRBV5-1 and TRBJ2-7; the match to TRBD2 covers 14 bases. V was pared by 6 bases and J by 6 bases, with 14 bases of the junction left unmatched. CDR3 length equals 17 residues. Germline V lookup: CDR1 SGHRS, CDR2 YFSETQ. CDR3 sequence: CASTAGTSGRGGSEQYF. The CDR3 nucleotides read TGCGCCAGCACCGCCGGGACTAGCGGGAGAGGCGGGTCCGAGCAGTACTTC.

This chain joins TRBV20-1 and TRBJ1-5; D unresolved. Germline-derived CDR1 and CDR2 are DFQATT and SNEGSKA (reference sequence). The CDR3 runs to 13 residues. V dropped 3 bases and J dropped 2 bases, with 8 bases sitting between them. DNA of the CDR3: TGCAGTGCTAGTCAGCAGGGCAATCAGCCCCAGCATTTT. It is translated as CSASQQGNQPQHF.

This chain uses TRBV28 with TRBJ1-5; tentatively, D is TRBD1 (6 bases). This CDR3 region has 14 residues. The V gene lost 2 bases and the J gene lost 7 bases, with 12 bases spanning the gap. CDR1 and CDR2 from the germline V gene are MDHEN and SYDVKM. The DNA for the CDR3 is TGTGCCAGCAGTTTACGGGCAGGGGCCCAGCCCCAGCATTTT. It translates to CASSLRAGAQPQHF.

The chain recombines TRBV10-1 with TRBJ2-7; a possible D gene is TRBD2 (5 bases). CDR3 length: 14 residues. The V end lost 4 bases, the J end lost 6 bases, and 16 bases lay between the germline ends. Per the germline V gene, CDR1 is WNHNN and CDR2 is SYGVQD (reference sequence). The CDR3 spells CASSAGLVTGEQYF. Written as DNA, the CDR3 is TGCGCCAGCAGTGCCGGACTGGTGACGGGCGAGCAGTACTTC.

The chain recombines TRBV5-6 with TRBJ2-2; D tentatively reads TRBD1 or TRBD2 (6 bases each). CDR3 size: 15 residues. Trimming stripped 4 bases from V and 6 bases from J, with 16 bases between. Germline values: CDR1 SGHDT, CDR2 YYEEEE. CDR3 DNA: TGTGCCAGCAGCCCGGGGGCCCCTTTTGCCGGGGAGCTGTTTTTT. Its translation: CASSPGAPFAGELFF.

The CDR3 DNA is TGTGCCAGCATGACGATGGTGGGGCTTAATGAAAAACTGTTTTTT. Translated: CASMTMVGLNEKLFF. V and J are TRBV2 and TRBJ1-4, with D maybe TRBD1 (5 bases). The V and J ends lost 7 bases and 4 bases respectively, with 16 bases between them. Germline CDR1 reads SNHLY; CDR2 reads FYNNEI. The CDR3 spans 15 residues.

This sequence joins TRBV5-1 and TRBJ1-1; D remains unclear. The V end lost 2 bases, the J end lost 3 bases, and 8 bases lay between the germline ends. The CDR3 has 13 amino acids. Germline lookup yields CDR1 SGHRS and CDR2 YFSETQ. The CDR3 region has the DNA TGCGCCAGCAGCTTAGCCGAGGACACTGAAGCTTTCTTT. This encodes CASSLAEDTEAFF.